This is a list of T cell receptor beta chains from one sample in a study of T cells in Graves' hyperthyroidism and ophthalmopathy. TCRdb re-analysed the multiplex PCR reads in MiXCR, keeping a single row per CDR3 protein. The sample yields some 300,000 distinct CDR3 sequences, roughly 19% seen once. The sequenced material came from blood. The receptors here all came from a man in his fifties or sixties with Graves' ophthalmopathy. Both conserved end residues are part of each CDR3. A D gene is named only where the DNA matches it firmly. Only part of the rows carry a size: once, few, many, or a class if the clone is expanded.

clone_size	v_call	d_call	j_call	cdr3_aa	cdr3_nt
-	TRBV28	-	TRBJ2-1	CANSPQRGGPLYNEQFF	TGTGCCAACAGTCCCCAAAGGGGGGGTCCCCTCTACAATGAGCAGTTCTTC
-	TRBV10-3	-	TRBJ2-7	CAISEAGRTLYF	TGTGCCATCAGTGAGGCGGGAAGAACCCTGTACTTC
-	TRBV15	-	TRBJ1-1	CATSRDLEAGSTEAFF	TGTGCCACCAGCAGAGATCTCGAGGCAGGGAGCACTGAAGCTTTCTTT
many	TRBV5-1	-	TRBJ2-7	CASSLEAGTLHEQYF	TGCGCCAGCAGCTTGGAAGCCGGGACATTGCACGAGCAGTACTTC
once	TRBV10-2	-	TRBJ2-1	CASSEAARETGNEQFF	TGCGCCAGCAGTGAGGCCGCGCGGGAGACAGGCAATGAGCAGTTCTTC
many	TRBV7-2	TRBD2	TRBJ2-7	CASSTRGLAGDSYEQYF	TGTGCCAGCAGCACCCGAGGACTAGCGGGGGACTCCTACGAGCAGTACTTC
many	TRBV12-3/TRBV12-4	TRBD1	TRBJ2-5	CASSLGGQGETQYF	TGTGCCAGCAGTTTAGGGGGACAGGGAGAGACCCAGTACTTC
many	TRBV20-1	TRBD2	TRBJ2-7	CSANTELAAYEQYF	TGCAGTGCTAACACCGAACTAGCGGCCTACGAGCAGTACTTC
many	TRBV28	TRBD1	TRBJ2-1	CASSYGTGSDEQFF	TGTGCCAGCAGTTACGGGACAGGGTCGGATGAGCAGTTCTTC
many	TRBV20-1	-	TRBJ2-3	CSASPPGDFTDTQYF	TGCAGTGCTTCACCGCCGGGGGACTTCACAGATACGCAGTATTTT
-	TRBV5-5	TRBD2	TRBJ2-2	CASRPILAGNTGELFF	TGTGCCAGCAGACCTATCCTAGCGGGGAACACCGGGGAGCTGTTTTTT
-	TRBV20-1	-	TRBJ2-5	CSAMGSQETQYF	TGCAGTGCTATGGGATCCCAAGAGACCCAGTACTTC
few	TRBV5-1	-	TRBJ1-2	CASSMGTASYGYTF	TGCGCCAGCAGCATGGGGACGGCCTCCTATGGCTACACCTTC
few	TRBV28	-	TRBJ1-3	CASSFAGQSGNTIYF	TGTGCCAGCAGTTTCGCAGGGCAATCTGGAAACACCATATATTTT
-	TRBV7-3	-	TRBJ2-7	CASSLSALRGKSSYEQYF	TGTGCCAGCAGCTTAAGCGCCCTCCGCGGGAAAAGCTCCTACGAGCAGTACTTC
-	TRBV2	TRBD2	TRBJ2-1	CASSLDREGYNEQFF	TGTGCCAGCAGTTTGGATCGGGAGGGTTACAATGAGCAGTTCTTC
few	TRBV24-1	TRBD1	TRBJ1-5	CATSDPGTGSQPQHF	TGTGCCACCAGTGATCCCGGGACAGGGAGTCAGCCCCAGCATTTT
many	TRBV11-2	TRBD2	TRBJ2-7	CASSPLAGGPSSYEQYF	TGTGCCAGCAGCCCTTTAGCGGGAGGCCCTAGCTCCTACGAGCAGTACTTC
-	TRBV5-6	-	TRBJ2-5	CASSLDPGDGETQYF	TGTGCCAGCAGCTTGGACCCAGGGGATGGAGAGACCCAGTACTTC
many	TRBV5-1	TRBD1	TRBJ2-3	CASSQADRGPADTQYF	TGCGCCAGCAGCCAAGCGGACAGGGGGCCCGCAGATACGCAGTATTTT
many	TRBV28	-	TRBJ2-1	CASSWTSREQFF	TGTGCCAGCAGTTGGACTTCTCGTGAGCAGTTCTTC
many	TRBV7-9	-	TRBJ2-5	CASSLWGRGETQYF	TGTGCCAGCAGCTTATGGGGGCGCGGAGAGACCCAGTACTTC
-	TRBV5-1	-	TRBJ2-3	CASSQVDTQYF	TGCGCCAGCAGCCAAGTCGATACGCAGTATTTT
few	TRBV29-1	TRBD1	TRBJ2-7	CSVTGTGVYEQYF	TGCAGCGTCACCGGGACAGGGGTATACGAGCAGTACTTC
-	TRBV24-1	-	TRBJ2-2	CATSVGLPAGELFF	TGTGCCACCAGTGTTGGCTTACCCGCCGGGGAGCTGTTTTTT
many	TRBV20-1	-	TRBJ2-5	CSARGGEVQETQYF	TGCAGTGCTAGAGGGGGAGAGGTACAAGAGACCCAGTACTTC
few	TRBV20-1	-	TRBJ2-1	CSARTWDNEQFF	TGCAGTGCCCGTACTTGGGACAATGAGCAGTTCTTC
once	TRBV5-1	TRBD1	TRBJ2-3	CASSLDTGGKDTQYF	TGCGCCAGCAGCTTGGACACAGGGGGAAAGGATACGCAGTATTTT
many	TRBV20-1	-	TRBJ2-3	CSASPILGQIDPTDTQYF	TGCAGTGCTAGTCCTATACTGGGACAAATTGATCCCACAGATACGCAGTATTTT
-	TRBV6-2/TRBV6-3	TRBD1	TRBJ2-2	CASSYRLQGTAGELFF	TGTGCCAGCAGTTACCGACTACAAGGGACAGCCGGGGAGCTGTTTTTT
many	TRBV20-1	-	TRBJ1-5	CSARDRAGDRWQPQHF	TGCAGTGCTAGAGATAGAGCAGGGGATCGGTGGCAGCCCCAGCATTTT
few	TRBV30	-	TRBJ2-5	CAWSHGPLGTQYF	TGTGCCTGGAGTCACGGGCCTTTGGGGACCCAGTACTTC
-	TRBV11-1	TRBD2	TRBJ2-1	CASSFLAGAEAEQFF	TGTGCCAGCAGCTTCCTAGCGGGAGCGGAGGCTGAGCAGTTCTTC
many	TRBV7-3	TRBD2	TRBJ2-3	CASSRLAGTDTQYF	TGTGCCAGCAGCCGGCTAGCGGGCACAGATACGCAGTATTTT
many	TRBV20-1	TRBD2	TRBJ2-1	CSARPGLAGVMNEQFF	TGCAGTGCTAGACCGGGACTAGCGGGAGTTATGAATGAGCAGTTCTTC
-	TRBV7-2	-	TRBJ1-2	CASSLELGLRGYTF	TGTGCCAGCAGCTTAGAATTGGGGCTAAGGGGCTACACCTTC
many	TRBV5-8	-	TRBJ2-4	CASSLAGDRRNIQYF	TGTGCCAGCAGCTTGGCTGGGGATCGGAGAAACATTCAGTACTTC
many	TRBV11-1	-	TRBJ1-1	CASSPRTAGEAFF	TGTGCCAGCAGCCCCCGGACGGCGGGTGAAGCTTTCTTT
many	TRBV11-2	-	TRBJ1-1	CASSLRGSGAPTEAFF	TGTGCCAGCAGCTTAAGAGGGTCAGGGGCACCCACTGAAGCTTTCTTT
-	TRBV29-1	-	TRBJ2-4	CSPSPGLVAKNIQYF	TGCAGCCCTTCCCCGGGGTTGGTAGCCAAAAACATTCAGTACTTC
many	TRBV2	TRBD2	TRBJ2-3	CASSPNSGRSADTQYF	TGTGCCAGCAGTCCCAATAGCGGGAGATCTGCAGATACGCAGTATTTT
many	TRBV30	-	TRBJ1-6	CAWSLRGTDSPLHF	TGTGCCTGGAGTTTGCGGGGGACGGATTCACCCCTCCACTTT
-	TRBV7-9	-	TRBJ2-1	CASSPTGGKPFGQFF	TGTGCCAGCAGCCCTACCGGAGGGAAACCATTCGGGCAGTTCTTC
-	TRBV27	-	TRBJ2-5	CASRLSLYQETQYF	TGTGCCAGCAGGCTCTCCCTGTATCAAGAGACCCAGTACTTC